Listed below are T cell receptor beta chains from one sample, sequenced in a study of cytomegalovirus exposure and HLA in healthy donors. Sequencing used immunoSEQ multiplex PCR; TCRdb keeps in-frame clones, though not all of them. This repertoire includes tens of thousands of clones. Sample: PBMCs. Every receptor here comes from a woman aged 45 to 65 in good health and CMV-seropositive. Both conserved end residues are part of each CDR3. A D gene is named only where the DNA matches it firmly.

CDR3 protein: CASSLMGHGYTF
CDR3 DNA: TGCGCCAGCAGCTTGATGGGGCATGGCTACACCTTC
D gene: -
V gene: TRBV5-1
J gene: TRBJ1-2

CDR3 protein: CASSQDLGQRAYEQYF
CDR3 DNA: TGTGCCAGCAGCCAAGATTTAGGACAGAGAGCCTACGAGCAGTACTTC
D gene: -
V gene: TRBV4-2
J gene: TRBJ2-7

CDR3 protein: CASAKGQGGYNSPLHF
CDR3 DNA: TGTGCTAGTGCCAAAGGGCAGGGGGGATATAATTCACCCCTCCACTTT
D gene: TRBD1
V gene: TRBV12-5
J gene: TRBJ1-6

CDR3 protein: CASSPRSNQGAGDNEQFF
CDR3 DNA: TGTGCCAGCTCACCACGTTCTAATCAGGGGGCGGGGGACAATGAGCAGTTCTTC
D gene: -
V gene: TRBV18
J gene: TRBJ2-1

CDR3 protein: CASSLGQGEWEQYF
CDR3 DNA: TGTGCCAGTAGTCTAGGACAGGGTGAGTGGGAGCAGTACTTC
D gene: TRBD1
V gene: TRBV19
J gene: TRBJ2-7

CDR3 protein: CASSVGRGGEAFF
CDR3 DNA: TGCGCCAGCAGCGTGGGAAGAGGAGGTGAAGCTTTCTTT
D gene: -
V gene: TRBV5-1
J gene: TRBJ1-1

CDR3 protein: CASSLAIRDTPYEQYF
CDR3 DNA: TGCGCCAGCAGCTTGGCCATAAGGGACACCCCCTACGAGCAGTACTTC
D gene: -
V gene: TRBV5-1
J gene: TRBJ2-7

CDR3 protein: CASSPRSNQGAGYNEQFF
CDR3 DNA: TGTGCCAGCTCACCACGTTCTAATCAGGGGGCGGGGTACAATGAGCAGTTCTTC
D gene: TRBD1
V gene: TRBV18
J gene: TRBJ2-1

CDR3 protein: CATLLDGRDTEAFF
CDR3 DNA: TGTGCCACTCTTTTGGACGGCAGGGACACTGAAGCTTTCTTT
D gene: -
V gene: TRBV6-6
J gene: TRBJ1-1

CDR3 protein: CASSFSGGFSVNEQFF
CDR3 DNA: TGTGCCAGCAGTTTTAGCGGGGGCTTTTCGGTCAATGAGCAGTTCTTC
D gene: TRBD2
V gene: TRBV28
J gene: TRBJ2-1

CDR3 protein: CASSPYRSRVENTEAFF
CDR3 DNA: TGTGCCAGCAGCCCCTACCGAAGCAGGGTGGAGAACACTGAAGCTTTCTTT
D gene: -
V gene: TRBV16
J gene: TRBJ1-1

CDR3 protein: CASKGTMNTGELFF
CDR3 DNA: TGTGCCAGCAAGGGGACAATGAACACCGGGGAGCTGTTTTTT
D gene: -
V gene: TRBV27
J gene: TRBJ2-2

CDR3 protein: CASSVKGSGRAGISWNEQFF
CDR3 DNA: TGTGCCAGCAGCGTAAAGGGTAGCGGGAGGGCCGGTATCTCGTGGAATGAGCAGTTCTTC
D gene: TRBD2
V gene: TRBV9
J gene: TRBJ2-1

CDR3 protein: CASSTQDTPSTDTQYF
CDR3 DNA: TGTGCCAGCAGTACCCAAGACACTCCGTCCACAGATACGCAGTATTTT
D gene: -
V gene: TRBV28
J gene: TRBJ2-3

CDR3 protein: CSVYPRGSTEAFF
CDR3 DNA: TGCAGCGTCTATCCAAGAGGGAGCACTGAAGCTTTCTTT
D gene: -
V gene: TRBV29-1
J gene: TRBJ1-1

CDR3 protein: CASSLRNSPLHF
CDR3 DNA: TGTGCCAGCAGTTTGAGGAATTCACCCCTCCACTTT
D gene: -
V gene: TRBV27
J gene: TRBJ1-6

CDR3 protein: CASSQDVAGGLDTGELFF
CDR3 DNA: TGCGCCAGCAGCCAAGATGTAGCGGGGGGGCTGGACACCGGGGAGCTGTTTTTT
D gene: TRBD2
V gene: TRBV4-3
J gene: TRBJ2-2

CDR3 protein: CASSSRGASTGELFF
CDR3 DNA: TGTGCCAGCAGTTCCAGGGGCGCGAGCACCGGGGAGCTGTTTTTT
D gene: -
V gene: TRBV6-5
J gene: TRBJ2-2

CDR3 protein: CASSLFGLVGEKLFF
CDR3 DNA: TGTGCCAGCAGCTTATTCGGCCTAGTCGGTGAAAAACTGTTTTTT
D gene: -
V gene: TRBV5-6
J gene: TRBJ1-4

CDR3 protein: CASSHHSPLHF
CDR3 DNA: TGTGCCAGCAGCCATCATTCACCCCTCCACTTT
D gene: -
V gene: TRBV5-8
J gene: TRBJ1-6

CDR3 protein: CASSYAGEQFF
CDR3 DNA: TGTGCCAGCAGTTACGCGGGGGAGCAGTTCTTC
D gene: -
V gene: TRBV6-5
J gene: TRBJ2-1

CDR3 protein: CASSGQARTGELFF
CDR3 DNA: TGTGCCAGCTCCGGACAGGCGCGCACCGGGGAGCTGTTTTTT
D gene: TRBD1
V gene: TRBV18
J gene: TRBJ2-2

CDR3 protein: CASSRDSYEQYF
CDR3 DNA: TGCGCCAGCAGCCGGGATTCCTACGAGCAGTACTTC
D gene: -
V gene: TRBV5-1
J gene: TRBJ2-7

CDR3 protein: CASSIDPESTQYF
CDR3 DNA: TGTGCCAGTAGTATAGACCCCGAAAGCACCCAGTACTTC
D gene: -
V gene: TRBV19
J gene: TRBJ2-5

CDR3 protein: CASSLTQGPTGTGELFF
CDR3 DNA: TGTGCCAGCAGCCTCACACAGGGTCCAACGGGCACCGGGGAGCTGTTTTTT
D gene: -
V gene: TRBV27
J gene: TRBJ2-2

CDR3 protein: CASSLSSGTVYEQYF
CDR3 DNA: TGTGCCAGCAGTTTATCTTCCGGGACAGTCTACGAGCAGTACTTC
D gene: TRBD1
V gene: TRBV27
J gene: TRBJ2-7

CDR3 protein: CASSSFREQFF
CDR3 DNA: TGTGCCAGCAGCTCGTTCAGAGAGCAGTTCTTC
D gene: -
V gene: TRBV5-4
J gene: TRBJ2-1

CDR3 protein: CAWRRGYEQYF
CDR3 DNA: TGTGCCTGGAGGCGGGGTTACGAGCAGTACTTC
D gene: -
V gene: TRBV30
J gene: TRBJ2-7

CDR3 protein: CASSRGGGDGRELFF
CDR3 DNA: TGTGCCAGCAGCCGAGGGGGTGGGGACGGCCGGGAGCTGTTTTTT
D gene: -
V gene: TRBV13
J gene: TRBJ2-2

CDR3 protein: CASSFWGQGHQPQHF
CDR3 DNA: TGTGCCAGCAGCTTTTGGGGACAGGGGCATCAGCCCCAGCATTTT
D gene: TRBD1
V gene: TRBV7-8
J gene: TRBJ1-5

CDR3 protein: CATVQGALNNEQFF
CDR3 DNA: TGTGCCACCGTACAGGGGGCCCTGAACAATGAGCAGTTCTTC
D gene: TRBD1
V gene: TRBV28
J gene: TRBJ2-1

CDR3 protein: CASSLGLGINHEQFF
CDR3 DNA: TGTGCCAGCAGCTTGGGACTAGGTATAAACCATGAGCAGTTCTTC
D gene: TRBD2
V gene: TRBV7-2
J gene: TRBJ2-1

CDR3 protein: CASSLGTGGTGELFF
CDR3 DNA: TGTGCCAGCAGCCTTGGGACAGGGGGGACCGGGGAGCTGTTTTTT
D gene: TRBD1
V gene: TRBV4-2
J gene: TRBJ2-2

CDR3 protein: CASSSASDRVRTEAFF
CDR3 DNA: TGTGCCAGCAGCTCCGCCTCGGACAGGGTACGGACTGAAGCTTTCTTT
D gene: TRBD1
V gene: TRBV7-9
J gene: TRBJ1-1

CDR3 protein: CASSQDPGGRFSYNSPLHF
CDR3 DNA: TGTGCCAGCAGCCAAGATCCGGGGGGCCGCTTCTCCTATAATTCACCCCTCCACTTT
D gene: -
V gene: TRBV4-2
J gene: TRBJ1-6

CDR3 protein: CASSPDRSSYNEQFF
CDR3 DNA: TGTGCCAGTAGTCCGGACAGGAGCTCCTACAATGAGCAGTTCTTC
D gene: TRBD1
V gene: TRBV19
J gene: TRBJ2-1

CDR3 protein: CASSDRGSTNYGYTF
CDR3 DNA: TGCGCCAGCAGCGACAGGGGGTCCACTAACTATGGCTACACCTTC
D gene: TRBD1
V gene: TRBV5-1
J gene: TRBJ1-2

CDR3 protein: CASRPGLATDEQYF
CDR3 DNA: TGCGCCAGCAGACCGGGACTAGCGACTGACGAGCAGTACTTC
D gene: TRBD2
V gene: TRBV5-1
J gene: TRBJ2-7

CDR3 protein: CASSLPGGRGDTEAFF
CDR3 DNA: TGTGCCAGCAGCCTCCCGGGAGGACGAGGGGACACTGAAGCTTTCTTT
D gene: -
V gene: TRBV28
J gene: TRBJ1-1

CDR3 protein: CASSLAGAVGYTF
CDR3 DNA: TGTGCCAGCAGCTTAGCGGGGGCAGTCGGCTACACCTTC
D gene: -
V gene: TRBV7-2
J gene: TRBJ1-2